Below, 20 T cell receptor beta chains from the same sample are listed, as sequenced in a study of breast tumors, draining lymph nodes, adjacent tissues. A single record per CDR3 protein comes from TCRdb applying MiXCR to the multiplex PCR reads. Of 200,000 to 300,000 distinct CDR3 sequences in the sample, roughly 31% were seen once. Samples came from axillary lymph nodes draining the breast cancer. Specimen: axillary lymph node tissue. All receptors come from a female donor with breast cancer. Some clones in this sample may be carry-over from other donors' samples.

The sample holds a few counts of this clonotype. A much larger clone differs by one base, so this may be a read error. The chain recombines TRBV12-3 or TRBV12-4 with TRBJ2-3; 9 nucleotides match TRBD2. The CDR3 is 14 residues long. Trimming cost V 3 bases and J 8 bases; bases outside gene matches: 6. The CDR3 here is CASSFYSGRGTQYF. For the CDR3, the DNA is TGTGCCAGCAGTTTCTATAGCGGGAGAGGTACGCAGTATTTT.

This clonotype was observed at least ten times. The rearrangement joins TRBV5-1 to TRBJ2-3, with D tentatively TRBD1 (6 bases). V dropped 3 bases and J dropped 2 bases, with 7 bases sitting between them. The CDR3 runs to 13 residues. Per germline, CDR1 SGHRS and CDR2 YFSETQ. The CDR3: CASSSGDTDTQYF. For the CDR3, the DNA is TGCGCCAGCAGCTCAGGGGACACAGATACGCAGTATTTT.

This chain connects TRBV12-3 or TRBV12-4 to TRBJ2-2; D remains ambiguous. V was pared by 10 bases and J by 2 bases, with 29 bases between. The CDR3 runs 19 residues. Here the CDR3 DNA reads TGTGCCAACAGCATTTCAAGGCGGTTACAGCCGACCAACACCGGGGAGCTGTTTTTT. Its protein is CANSISRRLQPTNTGELFF.

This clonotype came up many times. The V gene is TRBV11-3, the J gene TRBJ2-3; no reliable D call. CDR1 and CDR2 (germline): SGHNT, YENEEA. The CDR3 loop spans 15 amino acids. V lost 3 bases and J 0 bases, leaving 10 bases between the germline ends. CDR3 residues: CASSFSSGSTDTQYF. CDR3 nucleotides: TGTGCCAGCAGCTTTTCCTCAGGCAGCACAGATACGCAGTATTTT. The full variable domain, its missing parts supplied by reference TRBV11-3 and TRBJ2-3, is EAGVVQSPRYKIIEKKQPVAFWCNPISGHNTLYWYLQNLGQGPELLIRYENEEAVDDSQLPKDRFSAERLKGVDSTLKIQPAELGDSAVYLCASSFSSGSTDTQYFGPGTRLTVL.

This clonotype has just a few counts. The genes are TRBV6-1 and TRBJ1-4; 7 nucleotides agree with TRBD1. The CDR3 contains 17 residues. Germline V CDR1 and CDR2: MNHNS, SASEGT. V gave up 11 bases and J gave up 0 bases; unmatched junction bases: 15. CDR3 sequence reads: CASWTGRKPSTNEKLFF. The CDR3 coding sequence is TGTGCCTCCTGGACAGGAAGAAAACCCTCAACTAATGAAAAACTGTTTTTT.

The CDR3 nucleotides read TGTGCCAGCAGTGCCGTTGCGGGGAACACCGGGGAGCTGTTTTTT. Protein sequence: CASSAVAGNTGELFF. The V and J genes are TRBV6-1 and TRBJ2-2; maybe TRBD2 (5 bases). Germline V CDR1 and CDR2: MNHNS, SASEGT. V lost 4 bases, J lost 1 base, and 10 bases lay in between. CDR3 size: 15 residues.

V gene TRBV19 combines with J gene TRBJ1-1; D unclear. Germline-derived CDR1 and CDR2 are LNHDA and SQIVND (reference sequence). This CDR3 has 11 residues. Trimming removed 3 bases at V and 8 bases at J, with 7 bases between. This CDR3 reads CASSIKAEAFF. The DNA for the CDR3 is TGTGCCAGTAGTATTAAGGCAGAAGCTTTCTTT.

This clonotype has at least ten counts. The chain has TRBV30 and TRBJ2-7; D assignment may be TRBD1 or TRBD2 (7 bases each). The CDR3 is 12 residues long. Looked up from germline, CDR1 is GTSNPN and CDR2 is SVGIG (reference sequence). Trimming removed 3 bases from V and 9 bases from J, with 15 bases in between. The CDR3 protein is CAWRAGGLRQYF. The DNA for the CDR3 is TGTGCCTGGAGGGCAGGGGGACTAAGGCAGTACTTC.

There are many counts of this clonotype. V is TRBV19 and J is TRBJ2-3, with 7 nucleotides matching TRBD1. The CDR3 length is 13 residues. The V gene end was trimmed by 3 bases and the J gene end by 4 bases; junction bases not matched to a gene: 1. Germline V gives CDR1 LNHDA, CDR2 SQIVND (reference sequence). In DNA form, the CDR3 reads TGTGCCAGTAGTATGACAGGGTCAGATACGCAGTATTTT. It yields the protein CASSMTGSDTQYF.

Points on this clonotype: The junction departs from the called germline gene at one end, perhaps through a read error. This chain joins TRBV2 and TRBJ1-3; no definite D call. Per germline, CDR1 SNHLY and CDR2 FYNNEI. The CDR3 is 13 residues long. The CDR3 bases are TGTGCCGGCAGCCGGACTGAGCGAAACACCATATATTTT. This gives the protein CAGSRTERNTIYF.

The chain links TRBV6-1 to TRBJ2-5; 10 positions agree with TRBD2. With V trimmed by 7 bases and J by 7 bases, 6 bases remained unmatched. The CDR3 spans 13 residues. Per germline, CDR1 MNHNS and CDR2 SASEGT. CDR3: CASTSGSGRTQYF. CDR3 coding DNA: TGTGCCAGCACTAGCGGGAGCGGGCGGACCCAGTACTTC.

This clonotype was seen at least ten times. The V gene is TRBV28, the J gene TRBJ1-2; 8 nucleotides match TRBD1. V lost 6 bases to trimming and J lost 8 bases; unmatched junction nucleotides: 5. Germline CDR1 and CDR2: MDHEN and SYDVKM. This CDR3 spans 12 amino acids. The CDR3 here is CASSARGRGYTF. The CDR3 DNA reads TGTGCCAGCAGCGCCAGGGGGCGAGGCTACACCTTC.

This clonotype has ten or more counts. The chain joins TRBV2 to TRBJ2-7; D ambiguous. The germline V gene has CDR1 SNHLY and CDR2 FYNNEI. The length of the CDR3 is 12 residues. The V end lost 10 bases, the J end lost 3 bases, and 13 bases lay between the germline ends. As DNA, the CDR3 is TGTGCCACCCAGAGTATGCACTACGAGCAGTACTTC. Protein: CATQSMHYEQYF.

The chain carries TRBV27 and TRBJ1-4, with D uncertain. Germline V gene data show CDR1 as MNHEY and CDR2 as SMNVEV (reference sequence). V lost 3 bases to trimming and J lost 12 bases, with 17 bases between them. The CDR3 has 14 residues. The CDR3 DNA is TGTGCCAGCAGTTTGATGGGAAGTGAGGAAGAACTGTTTTTT. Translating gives CASSLMGSEEELFF.

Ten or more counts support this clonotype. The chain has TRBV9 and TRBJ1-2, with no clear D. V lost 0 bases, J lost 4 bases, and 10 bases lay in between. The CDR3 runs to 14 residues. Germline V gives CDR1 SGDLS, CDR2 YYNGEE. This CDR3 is CASSVGSGPYGYTF. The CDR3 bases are TGTGCCAGCAGCGTAGGGTCAGGACCCTATGGCTACACCTTC.

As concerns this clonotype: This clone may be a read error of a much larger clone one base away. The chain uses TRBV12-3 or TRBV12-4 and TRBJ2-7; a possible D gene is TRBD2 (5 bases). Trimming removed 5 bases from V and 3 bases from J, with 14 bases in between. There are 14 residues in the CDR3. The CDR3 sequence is CASSEEDGRYEQYF. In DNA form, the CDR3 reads TGTGCCAGCAGTGAGGAGGACGGGCGCTACGAGCAGTACTTC.

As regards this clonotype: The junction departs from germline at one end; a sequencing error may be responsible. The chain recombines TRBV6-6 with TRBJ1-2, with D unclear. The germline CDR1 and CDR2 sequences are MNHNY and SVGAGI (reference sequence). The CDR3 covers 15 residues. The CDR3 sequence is CASSHSQKVIYGYTF. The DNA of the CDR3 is TGTGCCAGCAGTCACTCACAGAAGGTCATCTATGGCTACACCTTC.

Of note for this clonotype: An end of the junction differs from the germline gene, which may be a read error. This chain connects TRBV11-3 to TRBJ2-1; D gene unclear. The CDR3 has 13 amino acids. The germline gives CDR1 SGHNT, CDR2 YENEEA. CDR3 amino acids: CAGSLGRYNEQFF. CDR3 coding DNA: TGTGCCGGCAGCTTAGGAAGGTACAATGAGCAGTTCTTC.

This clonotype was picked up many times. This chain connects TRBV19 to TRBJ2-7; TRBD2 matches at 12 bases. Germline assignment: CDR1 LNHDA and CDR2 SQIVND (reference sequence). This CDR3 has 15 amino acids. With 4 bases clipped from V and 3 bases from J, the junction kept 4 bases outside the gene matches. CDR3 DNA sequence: TGTGCCAGTAGTAAAACTAGCGGGAGGCACTACGAGCAGTACTTC. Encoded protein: CASSKTSGRHYEQYF.

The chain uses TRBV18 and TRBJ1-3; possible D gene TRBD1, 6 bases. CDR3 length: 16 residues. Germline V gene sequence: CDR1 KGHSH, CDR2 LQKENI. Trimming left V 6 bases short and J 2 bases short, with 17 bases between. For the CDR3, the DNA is TGTGCCAGCTCTCCGACAGGAGTAAGAGCTGGAAACACCATATATTTT. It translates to CASSPTGVRAGNTIYF.